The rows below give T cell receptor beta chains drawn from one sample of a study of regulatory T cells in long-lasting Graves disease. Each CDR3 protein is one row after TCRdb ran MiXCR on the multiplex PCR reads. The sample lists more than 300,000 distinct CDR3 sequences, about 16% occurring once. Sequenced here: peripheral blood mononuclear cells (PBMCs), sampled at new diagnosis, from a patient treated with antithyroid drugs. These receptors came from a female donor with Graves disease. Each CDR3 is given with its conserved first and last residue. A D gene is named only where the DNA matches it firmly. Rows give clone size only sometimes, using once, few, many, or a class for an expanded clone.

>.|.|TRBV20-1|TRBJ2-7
CSARDPAGPRHYEQYF
TGCAGTGCTAGAGATCCGGCGGGTCCCCGTCATTACGAGCAGTACTTC
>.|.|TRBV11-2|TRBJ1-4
CASSMGHGTNEKLFF
TGTGCCAGCAGCATGGGACACGGAACTAATGAAAAACTGTTTTTT
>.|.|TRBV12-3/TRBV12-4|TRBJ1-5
CASSLSAGAGQPQHF
TGTGCCAGCAGTTTATCCGCAGGGGCGGGCCAGCCCCAGCATTTT
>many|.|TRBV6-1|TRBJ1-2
CASSDALGYGYTF
TGTGCCAGCAGTGATGCGCTTGGCTATGGCTACACCTTC
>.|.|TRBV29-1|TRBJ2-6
CSVGWVASGANVLTF
TGCAGCGTTGGTTGGGTCGCCTCTGGGGCCAACGTCCTGACTTTC
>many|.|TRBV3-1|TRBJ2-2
CASSPRFGGELFF
TGTGCCAGCAGCCCCCGCTTTGGGGGGGAGCTGTTTTTT
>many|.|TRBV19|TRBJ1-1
CASSIAGRAQGGTEAFF
TGTGCCAGTAGTATAGCAGGGCGGGCACAGGGAGGGACTGAAGCTTTCTTT
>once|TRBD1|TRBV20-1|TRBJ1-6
CSASKQGANSPLHF
TGCAGTGCTAGCAAACAGGGGGCGAATTCACCCCTCCACTTT
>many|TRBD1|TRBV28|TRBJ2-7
CASSFPGQGSREQYF
TGTGCCAGCAGTTTTCCGGGACAGGGTTCCCGCGAGCAGTACTTC
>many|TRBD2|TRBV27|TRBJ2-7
CASSRWAGGLGYEQYF
TGTGCCAGCAGTCGGTGGGCGGGAGGCTTGGGCTACGAGCAGTACTTC
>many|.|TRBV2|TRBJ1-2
CASSEKTVYGYTF
TGTGCCAGCAGTGAGAAGACAGTATATGGCTACACCTTC
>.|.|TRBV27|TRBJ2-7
CASSFRRGYEQYF
TGTGCCAGCAGTTTCCGCCGCGGATACGAGCAGTACTTC
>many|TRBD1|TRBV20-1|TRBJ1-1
CSARRIGTGGLAAEAFF
TGCAGTGCCCGTCGGATAGGGACAGGGGGCCTTGCTGCTGAAGCTTTCTTT
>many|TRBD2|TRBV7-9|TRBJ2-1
CASRTGSGSPSSYNEQFF
TGTGCCAGCAGAACAGGTAGCGGGAGCCCGAGCTCCTACAATGAGCAGTTCTTC
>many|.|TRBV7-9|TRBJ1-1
CASSRGRVNTEAFF
TGTGCCAGCAGCCGGGGACGAGTGAACACTGAAGCTTTCTTT
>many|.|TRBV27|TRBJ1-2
CASRGFGGSYGYTF
TGTGCCAGCAGGGGATTTGGGGGTTCCTATGGCTACACCTTC
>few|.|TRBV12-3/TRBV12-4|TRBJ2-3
CASSFSLDTRYF
TGTGCCAGCAGTTTCAGCTTAGATACGCGGTATTTT
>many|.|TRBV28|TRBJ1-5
CASSSGGLQPQHF
TGTGCCAGCAGTTCGGGGGGGCTTCAGCCCCAGCATTTT
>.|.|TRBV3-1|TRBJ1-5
CASSQEGGSGVPQHF
TGTGCCAGCAGCCAAGAGGGGGGAAGCGGGGTTCCCCAGCATTTT
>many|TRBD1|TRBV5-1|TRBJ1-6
CASSWTGTENSPLHF
TGCGCCAGCAGCTGGACAGGGACAGAGAATTCACCCCTCCACTTT
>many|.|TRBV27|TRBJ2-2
CASSLSRAGELFF
TGTGCCAGCAGTTTATCCCGGGCCGGGGAGCTGTTTTTT
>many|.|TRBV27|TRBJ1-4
CASSLSGLSAAKLFF
TGTGCCAGCAGTTTATCGGGACTTTCTGCGGCAAAACTGTTTTTT
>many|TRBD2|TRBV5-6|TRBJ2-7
CASSLRTSGRAALSEQYF
TGTGCCAGCAGCCTGCGGACTAGCGGGAGGGCCGCTCTCTCCGAGCAGTACTTC
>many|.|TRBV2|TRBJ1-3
CASTSRMTSGNTIYF
TGTGCCAGCACGTCTAGGATGACCTCTGGAAACACCATATATTTT
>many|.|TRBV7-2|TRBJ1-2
CASSFSGTTNYGYTF
TGTGCCAGCAGCTTCTCCGGGACAACTAACTATGGCTACACCTTC
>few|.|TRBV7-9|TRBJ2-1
CASRLTSEQFF
TGTGCCAGCAGATTAACTAGTGAGCAGTTCTTC
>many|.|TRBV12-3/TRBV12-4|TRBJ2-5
CASSYRETQYF
TGTGCCAGCAGCTATCGAGAGACCCAGTACTTC
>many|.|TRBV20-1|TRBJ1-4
CSVLTREKLFF
TGCAGTGTCCTGACCCGGGAAAAACTGTTTTTT